A selection of T cell receptor beta chains follows, all from one sample in a study of post-analysis software for immune sequencing data. TCRdb ran MiXCR on the PCR reads and lists one entry per CDR3 protein. The table shows 350,000 to 450,000 distinct CDR3 sequences, with approximately 37% occurring only once. The sample taken for sequencing was blood. These receptors originate from a girl aged 2-10 years with multiple sclerosis. Both conserved end residues are part of each CDR3. Each record gives: CDR3 protein, CDR3 DNA, clone size, D gene, J gene, V gene. A D gene is named only where the DNA matches it firmly. The listing skips clone size in some rows; elsewhere it reads once, few, many or a size class.

CASSFIGRQDFFSPLHF TGTGCCAGCAGTTTTATCGGGCGGCAGGACTTCTTTTCACCCCTCCACTTT once - TRBJ1-6 TRBV27
CASSRLGSSYNEQYF TGTGCCAGCAGCAGACTAGGCAGCTCCTACAATGAGCAGTACTTC - - TRBJ2-5 TRBV7-8
CASSLYAGPTNEKRFF TGCGCCAGCAGCTTGTATGCAGGGCCAACTAATGAAAAACGGTTTTTT - - TRBJ1-4 TRBV5-1
CASSEFGGVDYEQYF TGTGCCAGCAGTGAATTTGGCGGGGTGGACTACGAGCAGTACTTC - - TRBJ2-7 TRBV6-1
CASSESGTSLHEQYF TGCGCCAGCAGTGAGTCGGGGACTAGTCTCCACGAGCAGTACTTC once TRBD2 TRBJ2-7 TRBV10-1
CSHRVVAGTDTQYF TGCAGTCATCGGGTAGTAGCGGGAACAGATACGCAGTATTTT few TRBD2 TRBJ2-3 TRBV20-1
CASSATLGNYGYTF TGTGCCAGCAGTGCGACCCTGGGCAACTATGGCTACACCTTC - - TRBJ1-2 TRBV6-4
CSARVQALPDEQFF TGCAGTGCTAGAGTACAGGCGCTCCCCGACGAGCAGTTCTTC - - TRBJ2-1 TRBV20-1
CASSLYSSSYNEQFF TGTGCCAGCAGTTTATACTCGAGCTCCTACAATGAGCAGTTCTTC - - TRBJ2-1 TRBV12-3/TRBV12-4
CATSDGTLHDEQFF TGTGCCACCAGTGATGGGACACTCCACGATGAGCAGTTCTTC - - TRBJ2-1 TRBV24-1
CASSVFSGQGVGSYNEQFF TGTGCCAGCAGCGTATTCTCAGGACAGGGGGTAGGTTCCTACAATGAGCAGTTCTTC - TRBD1 TRBJ2-1 TRBV9
CSVSGQGAYNEQFF TGCAGCGTCTCTGGACAGGGAGCGTACAATGAGCAGTTCTTC - TRBD1 TRBJ2-1 TRBV29-1
CASSSLTYEQYF TGTGCCAGCAGCTCCTTGACCTACGAGCAGTACTTC many - TRBJ2-7 TRBV11-2
CASRERAGDNSPLHF TGCGCCAGCAGGGAACGGGCAGGGGATAATTCACCCCTCCACTTT once - TRBJ1-6 TRBV5-1
CASSQTGNNEQFF TGTGCCAGCAGCCAAACAGGGAACAATGAGCAGTTCTTC few - TRBJ2-1 TRBV4-2
CASSFSGPAYNEQFF TGCGCCAGCAGCTTTAGCGGCCCAGCCTACAATGAGCAGTTCTTC - - TRBJ2-1 TRBV5-1
CASSFLTGAGRVNYGYTF TGTGCCAGCAGTTTCCTAACGGGGGCAGGGAGAGTCAACTATGGCTACACCTTC - - TRBJ1-2 TRBV27
CASSLNSGVETQYF TGTGCTAGCAGCCTTAATTCGGGGGTAGAGACCCAGTACTTC - - TRBJ2-5 TRBV7-7
CASSPIASGRSTDTQYF TGTGCCAGCTCACCTATTGCTAGCGGGAGGTCCACAGATACGCAGTATTTT - TRBD2 TRBJ2-3 TRBV18
CASSLAGETEAFF TGCGCCAGCAGCTTGGCGGGAGAAACTGAAGCTTTCTTT few - TRBJ1-1 TRBV5-1
CASSVGRGGEQFF TGTGCCAGCAGCGTTGGACGGGGGGGGGAGCAGTTCTTC few TRBD2 TRBJ2-1 TRBV7-7
CASSFQGEETQYF TGTGCCAGCAGCTTTCAAGGGGAAGAGACCCAGTACTTC - - TRBJ2-5 TRBV13
CASLASRNEQFF TGTGCCAGTCTAGCGTCCCGTAATGAGCAGTTCTTC - - TRBJ2-1 TRBV27
CASSQPGRSKAFF TGCGCCAGCAGCCAACCAGGGAGGAGTAAGGCTTTCTTT - - TRBJ1-1 TRBV5-1
CASSVVDRDGYTF TGTGCCAGCAGCGTAGTAGACCGGGATGGCTACACCTTC few - TRBJ1-2 TRBV9
CASSQPGTASHYGYTF TGCGCCAGCAGCCAACCCGGGACAGCCTCCCACTATGGCTACACCTTC - TRBD1 TRBJ1-2 TRBV4-1
CASSKSPSGEQYF TGTGCCAGCAGCAAATCGCCTAGCGGCGAGCAGTACTTC few - TRBJ2-7 TRBV21-1
CASSDTDNYGYTF TGTGCCAGCAGTGATACGGACAACTATGGCTACACCTTC few - TRBJ1-2 TRBV28
CASSLEATNEKLFF TGCGCCAGCAGCCTAGAAGCAACTAATGAAAAACTGTTTTTT - - TRBJ1-4 TRBV5-1
CASSQGPVTYEQYF TGTGCCAGCAGCCAAGGACCCGTCACCTACGAGCAGTACTTC few - TRBJ2-7 TRBV4-2
CASSEFGGTDEQYF TGTGCCAGCAGTGAATTTGGGGGGACGGACGAGCAGTACTTC once - TRBJ2-7 TRBV25-1
CASSNDWATYGYTF TGTGCCAGCAGCAACGATTGGGCAACCTATGGCTACACCTTC few - TRBJ1-2 TRBV11-2
CSVEDWSGISTDTQYF TGCAGCGTTGAAGATTGGAGCGGGATTAGCACAGATACGCAGTATTTT many TRBD2 TRBJ2-3 TRBV29-1
CASSSRYSNTYEQYF TGTGCCAGCAGTTCCCGGTATTCAAATACCTACGAGCAGTACTTC - - TRBJ2-7 TRBV28
CASSPVRGTQETQYF TGTGCCAGCAGCCCGGTGCGGGGAACCCAAGAGACCCAGTACTTC - - TRBJ2-5 TRBV14
CASSPTNHNEQFF TGTGCCAGCAGCCCGACTAATCACAATGAGCAGTTCTTC - - TRBJ2-1 TRBV7-2
CASQGPGAETQYF TGCGCCAGCCAGGGGCCGGGCGCGGAGACCCAGTACTTC - - TRBJ2-5 TRBV5-1
CSARDLERYNEQFF TGCAGTGCTAGAGATCTTGAGAGATACAATGAGCAGTTCTTC few - TRBJ2-1 TRBV20-1
CASSLARQSGYGYTF TGTGCCAGCAGCTTAGCAAGACAGAGTGGCTATGGCTACACCTTC - - TRBJ1-2 TRBV7-2
CASSQRWAGGTQYF TGTGCCAGCAGCCAACGATGGGCGGGTGGGACCCAGTACTTC - - TRBJ2-5 TRBV14